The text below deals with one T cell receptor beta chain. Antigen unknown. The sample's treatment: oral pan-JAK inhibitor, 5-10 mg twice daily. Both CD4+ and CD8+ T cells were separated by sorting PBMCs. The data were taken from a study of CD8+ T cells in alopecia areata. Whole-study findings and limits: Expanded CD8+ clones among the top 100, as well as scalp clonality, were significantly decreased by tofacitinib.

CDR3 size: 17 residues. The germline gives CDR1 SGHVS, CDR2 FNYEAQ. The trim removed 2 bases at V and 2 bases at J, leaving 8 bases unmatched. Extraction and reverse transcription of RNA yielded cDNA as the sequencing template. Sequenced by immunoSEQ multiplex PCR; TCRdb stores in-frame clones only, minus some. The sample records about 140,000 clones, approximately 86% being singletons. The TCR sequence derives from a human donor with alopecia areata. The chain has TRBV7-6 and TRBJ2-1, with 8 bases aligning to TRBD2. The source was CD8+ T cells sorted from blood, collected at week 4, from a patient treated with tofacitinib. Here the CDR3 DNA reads TGTGCCAGCAGCTTATATGAAGCGGGAGTTGCCTACAATGAGCAGTTCTTC. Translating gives CASSLYEAGVAYNEQFF.